The TCR beta chain described here comes from a study of T-cell memory formation after mild COVID-19. The study's findings and limits: Several responding clones turned up in pre-infection memory, indicating that cross-reactive memory may have taken part.

Libraries for TCRalpha and TCRbeta carried sample barcodes and unique molecular identifiers via 5'RACE. TCRdb independently ran MiXCR on the 5' RACE reads; one entry per CDR3 protein. The sample includes fewer than 350,000 distinct CDR3 sequences, roughly 8.2% of them seen just once. V trimming: 4 bases; J trimming: 1 base; junction bases outside the gene matches: 4. CDR1 and CDR2 from the germline V gene are KGHDR and SFDVKD. The CDR3 runs to 16 residues. Details on this clonotype: The antigen is undetermined.

The sequence derives from a man aged 18 to 29 who had mild COVID-19 (a few samples of this study predate the infection). Cell type and time point are not known. The chain combines TRBV24-1 with TRBJ2-3; TRBD2 agrees at 10 bases. Material for sequencing was PBMCs or a T cell subset sorted from them (not recorded which). Here the CDR3 DNA reads TGTGCCACCAGTGAGGTAGCGGGGGGTGGCACAGATACGCAGTATTTT. Encoded protein: CATSEVAGGGTDTQYF.